The rows below give T cell receptor beta chains drawn from one sample of a study of naive and memory T cell subsets. TCRdb used MiXCR to reprocess the 5' RACE reads, holding one entry per CDR3 protein. The sample contains 55,000 to 65,000 distinct CDR3 sequences, 6% to 8.5% of which appear only once. These receptors came from a female donor in good health. The CDR3 runs from the conserved cysteine through the conserved F or W. A D gene is named only where the DNA matches it firmly.

>TRBJ1-1|TRBD1|TRBV20-1
CSARDRVRVNTEAFF
>TRBJ2-7|TRBD1|TRBV5-1
CASSPTGTGAPSYEQYF
>TRBJ2-4|.|TRBV5-1
CASSLGNIQYF
>TRBJ1-5|.|TRBV4-1
CASSQDPRSRTVHQPQHF
>TRBJ2-7|TRBD1|TRBV30
CAWSRAGRGQYEQYF
>TRBJ2-7|TRBD2|TRBV29-1
CSASRPGGTYEQYF
>TRBJ2-1|TRBD2|TRBV3-1
CASSQERELAVLEQFF
>TRBJ1-2|TRBD1|TRBV7-8
CASSPRGTGGGYTF
>TRBJ1-5|.|TRBV18
CASSLSLAQNQPQHF
>TRBJ2-1|.|TRBV12-3/TRBV12-4
CASSPGTGTEQFF
>TRBJ2-7|.|TRBV19
CAQDRTYEQYF
>TRBJ1-1|TRBD1|TRBV4-1
CASRLQGASTEAFF
>TRBJ1-1|.|TRBV5-6
CATLSYMNTEAFF
>TRBJ1-2|TRBD1|TRBV6-5
CASSGDRERAYGYTF
>TRBJ2-3|.|TRBV5-1
CASSLGGTARADTQYF
>TRBJ1-5|.|TRBV6-6
CASSYFRGGNQPQHF
>TRBJ1-5|.|TRBV13
CASSVGLGQPQHF
>TRBJ2-2|.|TRBV18
CASSSSKNTGELFF
>TRBJ2-1|.|TRBV18
CASSQGERGRNEQFF
>TRBJ1-1|.|TRBV20-1
CSARGVSTEAFF
>TRBJ1-4|.|TRBV19
CASSPGTATNEKLFF
>TRBJ2-3|TRBD2|TRBV13
CANGLVGTDTQYF
>TRBJ1-1|.|TRBV12-3/TRBV12-4
CASSPRWGAGTEAFF
>TRBJ1-1|.|TRBV5-1
CASSLEGPRYGAFF
>TRBJ1-5|.|TRBV3-1
CASSQDGLTGNQPQHF
>TRBJ2-1|.|TRBV27
CASSPLPPILNEQFF
>TRBJ2-3|TRBD2|TRBV5-1
CASSPGLAGAGDTQYF